This TCR beta chain came from a study of blood T cell repertoires in COVID-19. Across the study: The United States, Italy and Spain provided the acute and convalescent COVID-19 samples. The cDNA or gDNA used as material had been derived from T cells, B-cell-depleted T cells, or PBMCs.

Measured with immunoSEQ multiplex PCR; TCRdb has only the in-frame clones, and not every one. The repertoire holds just over 250,000 clones, roughly four fifths seen once, with around 4.1% in the top ten. The CDR3 totals 14 residues. In germline, CDR1 is LNHDA, CDR2 SQIVND (reference sequence). V was pared by 3 bases and J by 3 bases, with 2 bases of the junction left unmatched. Participant ages covered roughly 18 to 89 years across 25 or so US areas. Material for sequencing was PBMCs or T cells enriched from blood (not recorded which). The chain uses TRBV19 and TRBJ2-1, with 7 bases matching TRBD1. This receptor was identified in a man aged 25-40 years with acute COVID-19. The chain's CDR3 is CASSIGQDYNEQFF. For the CDR3, the DNA is TGTGCCAGTAGTATTGGACAGGACTACAATGAGCAGTTCTTC.